Listed below are T cell receptor beta chains from one sample, sequenced in a study of shared clonotypes between healthy human individuals. TCRdb's copy holds only in-frame clones and misses some; the assay was immunoSEQ multiplex PCR. This sample has some 1,100,000 clones, with 75% to 80% found just once. Source material: memory CD4+ T cells from PBMCs. These receptors came from a man in his late teens or twenties in good health. Some clones in this sample may be carry-over from other donors' samples. CDR3s leave out the opening cysteine and the closing phenylalanine or tryptophan.

cdr3_length	v_call	cdr3_aa
14	TRBV18	ASSPPTGLATGELF
13	TRBV6-5	ASSYSSFGGETQY
12	TRBV5-1	ASSLDRGSNEQF
11	TRBV28	ASIGGAGDTQY
11	TRBV13	ASSIHGTVSAF
11	TRBV11-2	ASSLGLEYEQY
11	TRBV28	ASLVGGRRGYT
12	TRBV11-2	ASSAGQFTDTQY
13	TRBV4-1	ASSTPGTDAYEQY
12	TRBV21-1	ASSTNTDSYEQY
12	TRBV6-1	AITRTVLTDTQY
13	TRBV5-4	ASSLPRTGNYGYT
13	TRBV6-1	ASSEAGAVYNEQF
13	TRBV27	ASSLWDTGNSPLH
14	TRBV11-2	ASSLGSPQAGYEQY
13	TRBV5-4	ASSLATSGGDEQF
12	TRBV5-1	ASRTDRLKETQY
11	TRBV14	ASRETGGHGYT
12	TRBV30	AWSPGDSGNTIY
10	TRBV29-1	SVEPPSETQY
13	TRBV30	AWRTGTGGPYGYT
13	TRBV29-1	SVGGLANRKNIQY
12	TRBV27	ASQLAGVGETQY
11	TRBV7-9	ASGIASNYGYT
13	TRBV28	ASTPNRASNQPQH
13	TRBV7-9	ASSLGSQMNTEAF
13	TRBV5-1	ASSDPSGSGETQY
13	TRBV10-3	AISESAVFADTQY
11	TRBV30	AYSRTGVYEQY
10	TRBV7-2	ASRDTFYGYT
13	TRBV11-2	ASSPQSSYNSPLH
14	TRBV19	ASSRGSGLAVDTQY
13	TRBV10-1	ASSGVAGAYNEQF
13	TRBV7-3	ASSLPGASYNEQF
12	TRBV2	ASSGTGSGNTIY
13	TRBV7-8	ASSRGTGGSQPQH
13	TRBV5-5	ASSLGMGDSYEQY
11	TRBV2	ASSRTSSYEQY
11	TRBV9	ASSAPGQHTQY
13	TRBV19	ASSIQGSWQEKLF
14	TRBV19	ASTFLPGTKNTEAF
16	TRBV4-2	ASSQEGSAGGPYNEQF
12	TRBV7-9	ASSLELSNTEAF
12	TRBV29-1	SAVGVVSYNEQF
14	TRBV4-2	ASSHRDRVGTGELF
14	TRBV10-3	AISEYGTRGNNEQF
14	TRBV28	ASSFAGGISNQPQH
13	TRBV28	ASRTTGTGAAEQY
13	TRBV5-1	ASSLGGSSYNEQF
13	TRBV5-1	ASSLGSGGTDTQY
12	TRBV5-4	ASSFNSGSYEQY
11	TRBV6-6	ASNQGMPGEQY
14	TRBV11-2	ASSLAPQGYLTEAF
14	TRBV5-1	ASKTSGSGGTDTQY
11	TRBV6-1	ASSEGAPREAF